These T cell receptor beta chains were read from a single sample in a study of blood T cell repertoires in COVID-19. The method was immunoSEQ multiplex PCR; TCRdb's version includes in-frame clones alone and lacks a portion of them. The sample yields roughly 140,000 clones, 80% to 90% seen once. Sequencing used peripheral blood. The receptors here all came from a woman aged 50 to 60 with acute or convalescent COVID-19. CDR3s include the opening cysteine and the closing phenylalanine or tryptophan. A D gene is named only where the DNA matches it firmly. The size field is filled for only some rows; it gives once, few, many or a size class.

v_gene	j_gene	abundance	d_gene	CDR3nt	CDR3aa
TRBV7-3	TRBJ1-2	-	TRBD1	TGTGCCAGCAGCCCAGGGGGCGCGAGCTATGGCTACACCTTC	CASSPGGASYGYTF
TRBV6-5	TRBJ2-7	-	-	TGTGCCAGCAGTTATCAGGGGCCCTACGAGCAGTACTTC	CASSYQGPYEQYF
TRBV19	TRBJ1-6	few	TRBD1	TGTGCCAGTAGTAAGGGCCAGGGGGGCAATTCACCCCTCCACTTT	CASSKGQGGNSPLHF
TRBV7-2	TRBJ1-1	-	-	TGTGCCAGCAGCTTACTAGTGAACACTGAAGCTTTCTTT	CASSLLVNTEAFF
TRBV6-5	TRBJ2-1	once	-	TGTGCCAGCAGTTACTCCGGGACTTCCTACAATGAGCAGTTCTTC	CASSYSGTSYNEQFF
TRBV1	TRBJ2-1	-	-	TGCACCAGCAGCCAGACTAGCGGGAGAGCCCTTGTTCCCTCCTACAATGAGCAGTTCTTC	CTSSQTSGRALVPSYNEQFF
TRBV6-6	TRBJ1-3	-	-	TGTGCCAGCAGTTTCGAGGGAACTGGAAACACCATATATTTT	CASSFEGTGNTIYF
TRBV27	TRBJ1-5	-	-	TGTGCCAGCAGTTTATCCCCCCGGGGTAGCAATCAGCCCCAGCATTTT	CASSLSPRGSNQPQHF
TRBV5-4	TRBJ2-5	-	TRBD2	TGTGCCAGCAGCCGGCTGACGGGAGCGGGGCAAGAGACCCAGTACTTC	CASSRLTGAGQETQYF
TRBV3-1/TRBV3-2	TRBJ2-7	-	TRBD1	TGTGCCAGCAGCCAACAAAACAGGGGGCCTGGGTACTTC	CASSQQNRGPGYF
TRBV4-3	TRBJ2-3	-	-	TGCGCCAGCAGCCAACGGACTACAGATACGCAGTATTTT	CASSQRTTDTQYF
TRBV6-5	TRBJ2-5	-	TRBD2	TGTGCCAGCAGTTTGGGACTAGGGGGGTACCAAGAGACCCAGTACTTC	CASSLGLGGYQETQYF
TRBV5-4	TRBJ1-1	-	TRBD1	TGTGCCAGCAGCGGTACAGGGGGCCCCGCCTCAAACACTGAAGCTTTCTTT	CASSGTGGPASNTEAFF
TRBV5-1	TRBJ2-2	-	-	TGCGCCAGCAGCTTACTAGCAGGCGGCACCGGGGAGCTGTTTTTT	CASSLLAGGTGELFF
TRBV7-8	TRBJ1-2	few	TRBD1	TGTGCCAGCAGCTTTCACGCTCCGGGGACAGGACCCATCTACACCTTC	CASSFHAPGTGPIYTF
TRBV3-1/TRBV3-2	TRBJ1-1	-	-	TGTGCCAGCAGCCAAGGGGGGGTAGGGACTGAAGCTTTCTTT	CASSQGGVGTEAFF
TRBV6-1	TRBJ2-2	-	TRBD1	TGTGCCAGCAGTGAAGTTGGACAGGGGAGAACCGGGGAGCTGTTTTTT	CASSEVGQGRTGELFF
TRBV6-5	TRBJ2-7	-	-	TGTGCCAGCAGCATACATAGGACAGCCACCTACGAGCAGTACTTC	CASSIHRTATYEQYF
TRBV6-1	TRBJ1-3	-	TRBD1	TGTGCCAGCAGTGAAGTAACAGGGGCTGGAAACACCATATATTTT	CASSEVTGAGNTIYF
TRBV7-2	TRBJ2-5	-	-	TGTGCCAGCAGCTTACCTCCCCCGGGGGAGACCCAGTACTTC	CASSLPPPGETQYF
TRBV10-3	TRBJ1-4	-	-	TGTGCCATCAGGGGGCCGGGTAATGAAAAACTGTTTTTT	CAIRGPGNEKLFF
TRBV6-1	TRBJ1-3	once	TRBD1	TGTGCCAGCAGTGAAGCGCTGAACAGGGGGCTTTGGGGAAACACCATATATTTT	CASSEALNRGLWGNTIYF
TRBV6-5	TRBJ1-1	-	-	TGTGCCAGCATTGGCGGTGGCATGAACACTGAAGCTTTCTTT	CASIGGGMNTEAFF
TRBV11-3	TRBJ1-5	-	-	TGTGCCAGCAGCTTATCGGGGGGTAGGGGTCAGCCCCAGCATTTT	CASSLSGGRGQPQHF
TRBV11-2	TRBJ1-2	-	-	TGTGCCAGCAGCGCGCAAACAGGGAATGAATATGGCTACACCTTC	CASSAQTGNEYGYTF
TRBV27	TRBJ1-5	-	-	TGTGCCAGCAGTTTATCGTCACAGTTCATCAATCAGCCCCAGCATTTT	CASSLSSQFINQPQHF
TRBV19	TRBJ2-7	-	TRBD1	TGTGCCAGTAGAGACAGGGGGTTGAGGTCCTACGAGCAGTACTTC	CASRDRGLRSYEQYF
TRBV9	TRBJ2-5	-	-	TGTGCCAGCAGCGTACGTACAGAAGAGACCCAGTACTTC	CASSVRTEETQYF
TRBV9	TRBJ1-2	-	TRBD1	TGTGCCAGCAGCCCGGGACAGATTAACTATGGCTACACCTTC	CASSPGQINYGYTF
TRBV30	TRBJ2-3	-	TRBD2	TGTGCCTGGACGCTGGGGACTAGCGGGCGGCCTAGCACAGATACGCAGTATTTT	CAWTLGTSGRPSTDTQYF
TRBV6-5	TRBJ1-2	few	TRBD1	TGTGCCAGCAGTTACAGTGGGACAGCCATTACGGGCTACACCTTC	CASSYSGTAITGYTF
TRBV19	TRBJ1-5	-	TRBD1	TGTGCCAGTAGTCGGACAGGGGCTAGCAATCAGCCCCAGCATTTT	CASSRTGASNQPQHF
TRBV9	TRBJ1-1	once	-	TGTGCCAGCAGCGTAGGGGGAGGGATGAACACTGAAGCTTTCTTT	CASSVGGGMNTEAFF
TRBV28	TRBJ2-1	-	TRBD1	TGTGCCAGCAGCCGAGGGGGGACAGGGCATTACAATGAGCAGTTCTTC	CASSRGGTGHYNEQFF
TRBV5-1	TRBJ2-7	-	TRBD2	TGCGCCAGCAGCCCAACGGGCGGGAGAGGGGTCTACGAGCAGTACTTC	CASSPTGGRGVYEQYF
TRBV7-7	TRBJ2-2	-	-	TGTGCCAGCAGTCTCGACAGGACCGGGGAGCTGTTTTTT	CASSLDRTGELFF
TRBV7-8	TRBJ1-5	-	TRBD1	TGTGCCAGCAGCTCGAGGACAGGGGGCACCAATCAGCCCCAGCATTTT	CASSSRTGGTNQPQHF
TRBV4-3	TRBJ1-2	few	TRBD1	TGCGCCAGCAGCCAAGATCAGGGACAGTTTATCTATGGCTACACCTTC	CASSQDQGQFIYGYTF
TRBV4-1	TRBJ2-7	-	TRBD1	TGCGCCAGCAGCCAAGACAGGGGGTTCTACGAGCAGTACTTC	CASSQDRGFYEQYF
TRBV15	TRBJ2-7	-	TRBD1	TGTGCCACCAGCAGAGGCGGGACAGGGAGCTCCTACGAGCAGTACTTC	CATSRGGTGSSYEQYF
TRBV4-1	TRBJ2-7	-	TRBD1	TGCGCCAGCAGCCAAGAGGCCGGAGGGACAGGGAGCTCCTACGAGCAGTACTTC	CASSQEAGGTGSSYEQYF
TRBV18	TRBJ2-1	-	-	TGTGCCAGCTCACCCCTAGAGAATGAGCAGTTCTTC	CASSPLENEQFF
TRBV20-1	TRBJ2-7	-	TRBD2	TGCAGTGCTAGTAACGGGGCGGGAGCCTACGAGCAGTACTTC	CSASNGAGAYEQYF
TRBV12-3/TRBV12-4	TRBJ1-1	once	TRBD1	TGTGCCAGCAGCCGAGACAGGGGAGCTGAAGCTTTCTTT	CASSRDRGAEAFF
TRBV11-2	TRBJ1-1	-	-	TGTGCCAGCAGCTTAGGATACAGGGAAACTGAAGCTTTCTTT	CASSLGYRETEAFF
TRBV28	TRBJ1-4	once	TRBD1	TGTGCCAGCAGTTTTCAGGGGGGAAAACTGTTTTTT	CASSFQGGKLFF
TRBV20-1	TRBJ1-2	-	TRBD1	TGCAGTGCTAGTGGGGGACAGGGCAACTATGGCTACACCTTC	CSASGGQGNYGYTF
TRBV30	TRBJ1-1	-	-	TGTGCCTGGAGCCCCCCAAACATGAACACTGAAGCTTTCTTT	CAWSPPNMNTEAFF
TRBV6-2/TRBV6-3	TRBJ1-6	-	TRBD1	TGTGCCAGCAGCCATACTCCGGGACAGACTTATAATTCACCCCTCCACTTT	CASSHTPGQTYNSPLHF
TRBV7-6	TRBJ1-2	-	-	TGTGCCAGCAGCTTAGGGGCAGGGTCGGACTATGGCTACACCTTC	CASSLGAGSDYGYTF
TRBV4-3	TRBJ1-4	-	-	TGCGCCAGCAGCCATGAATTTTACGTACAGGGCCCGCCTAATGAAAAACTGTTTTTT	CASSHEFYVQGPPNEKLFF
TRBV11-2	TRBJ2-7	-	-	TGTGCCAGCAGCTCCTACAGGGCCAGTGAATACGAGCAGTACTTC	CASSSYRASEYEQYF
TRBV7-9	TRBJ2-7	-	TRBD1	TGTGCCAGCAGGAATCCCGGGACAGGGACCTCCGAGCAGTACTTC	CASRNPGTGTSEQYF
TRBV12-5	TRBJ2-5	few	-	TGTGCTAGTGGTTCCGGGGGTAGCCAAGAGACCCAGTACTTC	CASGSGGSQETQYF
TRBV11-3	TRBJ2-3	-	-	TGTGCCAGCAGCTTAGGCGGGGTTGGGGCAGATACGCAGTATTTT	CASSLGGVGADTQYF